The sample holds a few counts of the clone carrying this T cell receptor (beta chain). The antigen remains undetermined. Time point described: week 5, during vaccination. Doses consisted of 300 ug of mutant IDH1 20-mer peptide each, paired with topical imiquimod. Donors' newly diagnosed IDH1-mutant WHO grade 3 or 4 astrocytomas lacked nuclear ATRX. These data are taken from a study of a mutant IDH1 vaccine in newly diagnosed glioma. Overall study: Beginning 4-6 weeks after radiotherapy alone, or with temozolomide cycles, vaccination took place. Treated patients, about 62% male and approximately 38% female, averaged about 40 years of age.

Study-wide results and limits: Pseudoprogression seemed unrelated to changes in top peripheral T cell clonotypes.

Assay: immunoSEQ multiplex PCR; the TCRdb copy retains only in-frame clones and omits some. Altogether about 38,000 clones are present, 70% to 80% being singletons, with the ten largest covering around 5.9%. The material was PBMCs, obtained from a glioma patient whose treatment included an IDH1 peptide vaccine. The receptor was isolated from a man aged 35 to 55 with glioma.

The DNA of the CDR3 is TGTGCCAGCAGTTACCCAGACCAGAACACTGAAGCTTTCTTT. This encodes CASSYPDQNTEAFF. V and J are TRBV6-6 and TRBJ1-1; D gene uncertain. This CDR3 is built from 14 residues. Germline CDR1 MNHNY, CDR2 SVGAGI (reference sequence). With 2 bases removed from V and 1 base from J, the gap between germline ends came to 8 bases.